This paragraph covers one T cell receptor beta chain sequence. The germline V gene has CDR1 SGDLS and CDR2 YYNGEE. Trimming stripped 3 bases from V and 0 bases from J, with 7 bases between. The CDR3 covers 15 residues. Following extraction, RNA underwent reverse transcription to cDNA, which served as the sequencing template. Sequenced by immunoSEQ multiplex PCR; TCRdb stores in-frame clones only, minus some. The sample carries approximately 65,000 clones, around half recorded once. This entry comes from a study of CD8+ T cells in alopecia areata. Sequenced here: CD8+ T cells sorted from blood, sampled at week 0. The chain uses TRBV9 and TRBJ2-6; D uncertain. The origin of this receptor is a human donor with alopecia areata. The CDR3 sequence: CASSGFSSGANVLTF. DNA of the CDR3: TGTGCCAGCAGCGGATTTTCCTCTGGGGCCAACGTCCTGACTTTC.